The present entry profiles one T cell receptor beta chain with its context. This record comes from a study of control samples from healthy donors and cancer patients. Produced via immunoSEQ multiplex PCR; TCRdb's table is partial and in-frame only. The sample table sets out approximately 190,000 clones. CDR3 length: 13 amino acids. CDR1 SGHTA and CDR2 FQGTGA come from the germline V gene. V lost 5 bases and J lost 3, with 10 bases in between. This sequence was found in a woman aged 30 to 39 in good health. Sequencing was carried out using blood. This rearrangement joins TRBV7-3 to TRBJ1-2; D remains unclear. The CDR3 sequence is CASSRDGYYGYTF. In nucleotides, the CDR3 is TGTGCCAGCAGCCGCGACGGCTACTATGGCTACACCTTC.